The 20 T cell receptor beta chains below were found in one sample sequenced in a study of CD8+ T cells in alopecia areata. Once RNA had been extracted, it was reverse transcribed into cDNA to act as the sequencing template. Here immunoSEQ multiplex PCR was the method, and the copy in TCRdb shows in-frame clones only, minus some. The sample records approximately 150,000 clones, about 72% being singletons. This specimen was CD8+ T cells sorted from blood, taken at week 0. The receptors originated from a human donor with alopecia areata.

CDR3 amino acids: CATSARADNSPLHF. Written as DNA, the CDR3 is TGTGCCACCAGCGCCCGGGCAGATAATTCACCCCTCCACTTT. The chain has TRBV15 and TRBJ1-6; D is unclear. This CDR3 spans 14 amino acids. Trimming cost V 5 bases and J 5 bases, with 10 bases left between them. Germline V gene sequence: CDR1 LNHNV, CDR2 YYDKDF (reference sequence). The whole variable domain, filled in from reference TRBV15 and TRBJ1-6, reads DAMVIQNPRYQVTQFGKPVTLSCSQTLNHNVMYWYQQKSSQAPKLLFHYYDKDFNNEADTPDNFQSRRPNTSFCFLDIRSPGLGDTAMYLCATSARADNSPLHFGNGTRLTVT.

A single count supports this clone. The genes are TRBV6-1 and TRBJ2-7, with D possibly matching TRBD2 (6 bases). The CDR3 spans 10 residues. Trimming removed 11 bases from V and 4 bases from J, with 9 bases in between. Per the germline V gene, CDR1 is MNHNS and CDR2 is SASEGT. Written as DNA, the CDR3 is TGTGCCGGCGGGGCGTACGAGCAGTACTTC. It codes for CAGGAYEQYF.

The CDR3 reads CASSYSRGSNTGELFF. In nucleotides, the CDR3 is TGTGCCAGCAGTTACAGCAGGGGGTCAAACACCGGGGAGCTGTTTTTT. The chain joins TRBV27 to TRBJ2-2, with TRBD1 matching over 7 bases. This CDR3 has 16 residues. Germline-derived CDR1 and CDR2 are MNHEY and SMNVEV (reference sequence). The J segment lost 2 bases and the V segment lost 4 bases, leaving 7 bases of the junction unmatched.

The rearrangement joins TRBV7-9 to TRBJ2-7; D is undetermined. V was trimmed by 5 bases and J by 2 bases, leaving 7 bases between them. CDR1 is SEHNR and CDR2 is FQNEAQ in the germline V gene (reference sequence). CDR3 size: 12 residues. The CDR3 protein is CASSPTPYEQYF. CDR3 sequence (DNA): TGTGCCAGCAGCCCCACTCCCTACGAGCAGTACTTC.

In its sample, this clone was seen once. The chain couples TRBV10-3 to TRBJ2-2, with TRBD1 matching over 9 bases. V gave up 2 bases and J gave up 4 bases; unmatched junction bases: 8. CDR3 length equals 17 residues. Germline lookup yields CDR1 ENHRY and CDR2 SYGVKD. CDR3 loop: CAISEEGTGSFTGELFF. In DNA form, the CDR3 reads TGTGCCATCAGTGAGGAAGGGACAGGGAGTTTCACCGGGGAGCTGTTTTTT.

This sequence joins TRBV6-5 and TRBJ2-7, with 7 bases matching TRBD1. Germline CDR1 and CDR2: MNHEY and SVGAGI. This CDR3 spans 14 amino acids. Unmatched junction bases numbered 4, after V lost 0 bases and J lost 5 bases. The CDR3 spells CASSYSSTGDEQYF. The CDR3 DNA follows: TGTGCCAGCAGTTACTCGAGTACAGGGGACGAGCAGTACTTC.

The rearrangement uses TRBV15 and TRBJ1-5; D gene unclear. This CDR3 spans 15 amino acids. Germline values: CDR1 LNHNV, CDR2 YYDKDF (reference sequence). V lost 7 bases and J lost 5, with 18 bases in between. The CDR3 DNA is TGTGCCACCACCATGGCGTCGGGTCTCCATCAGCCCCAGCATTTT. Translating gives CATTMASGLHQPQHF.

The chain employs TRBV6-1 and TRBJ2-3; D not certain. Trimming shortened V by 11 bases and J by 1 base, and 10 bases separated the two germline ends. Germline CDR1 is MNHNS and CDR2 is SASEGT. The CDR3 sequence is 12 residues long. The CDR3 here is CAGSVGTDTQYF. The CDR3 DNA reads as TGTGCCGGATCGGTGGGCACAGATACGCAGTATTTT.

The gene calls are TRBV30 and TRBJ1-2; no clear D gene. Trimming pared 1 base from V and 8 bases from J, leaving 20 bases between. The germline V gene has CDR1 GTSNPN and CDR2 SVGIG (reference sequence). The CDR3 contains 15 residues. This CDR3 reads CAWSDWVGSPGGYTF. The CDR3 bases are TGTGCCTGGAGTGACTGGGTCGGTAGCCCCGGAGGCTACACCTTC. The variable domain in full, with the rest retrieved from reference TRBV30 and TRBJ1-2, is SQTIHQWPATLVQPVGSPLSLECTVEGTSNPNLYWYRQAAGRGLQLLFYSVGIGQISSEVPQNLSASRPQDRQFILSSKKLLLSDSGFYLCAWSDWVGSPGGYTFGSGTRLTVV.

The V and J genes are TRBV25-1 and TRBJ1-5, with a weak D call TRBD1 (5 bases). This CDR3 has 12 residues. V was shortened by 1 base and J by 7 bases, with 5 bases between the two germline ends. Looked up from germline, CDR1 is MGHDK and CDR2 is SYGVNS. The CDR3 region has the DNA TGTGCCAGCAGTGAATGGGGGCAGCCCCAGCATTTT. It translates to CASSEWGQPQHF.

This clone has a single count. The chain carries TRBV6-1 and TRBJ2-3, with D maybe TRBD2 (6 bases). The CDR3 has 15 amino acids. V lost 2 bases and J lost 2, with 11 bases in between. Germline V gene sequence: CDR1 MNHNS, CDR2 SASEGT. CDR3 amino acids: CASSENRGLTDTQYF. The CDR3 nucleotides are TGTGCCAGCAGTGAAAACCGGGGACTCACAGATACGCAGTATTTT.

V is TRBV27 and J is TRBJ2-3; 12 nucleotides align to TRBD2. This CDR3 contains 16 residues. V lost 8 bases and J lost 1; bases outside the gene matches: 7. Germline V gives CDR1 MNHEY, CDR2 SMNVEV (reference sequence). CDR3 bases: TGTGCCAGCTGGCTAGCGGGGGGGCCACGCACAGATACGCAGTATTTT. It codes for CASWLAGGPRTDTQYF.

The chain is built from TRBV7-2 and TRBJ2-1; the D is unclear. Germline CDR1 reads SGHTA; CDR2 reads FQGNSA. V was cut by 1 base and J by 0 bases, with 10 bases left in between. The CDR3 contains 16 residues. The CDR3 sequence is CASSLEATSSYNEQFF. The CDR3 DNA sequence: TGTGCCAGCAGCTTAGAGGCTACAAGCTCCTACAATGAGCAGTTCTTC.

In regard to this clone: Mismatch with germline at one junction end may stem from a read error. The same CDR3 can be traced to other DNA sequences in this sample. The rearrangement uses TRBV13 and TRBJ2-7; possibly TRBD1 for D (5 bases). The CDR3 consists of 15 residues. Germline V gene data show CDR1 as PRHDT and CDR2 as FYEKMQ (reference sequence). CDR3 sequence reads: CASSLTTDGAYEQYF. For the CDR3, the DNA is TGTGCCAGCAGCCTAACGACAGATGGGGCCTACGAGCAGTACTTT.

The chain joins TRBV6-5 to TRBJ1-1; D gene uncertain. Looked up from germline, CDR1 is MNHEY and CDR2 is SVGAGI. Trimming stripped 2 bases from V and 1 base from J, with 5 bases between. This CDR3 comprises 13 residues. In DNA form, the CDR3 reads TGTGCCAGCAGTTACATACAGAACACTGAAGCTTTCTTT. This sequence encodes CASSYIQNTEAFF.

This clone was observed a few times. The chain uses TRBV7-3 and TRBJ2-5; TRBD1 might be the D (5 bases). The CDR3 contains 15 residues. With 2 bases removed from V and 5 bases from J, the gap between germline ends came to 15 bases. CDR1 is SGHTA and CDR2 is FQGTGA in the germline V gene. DNA of the CDR3: TGTGCCAGCAGCTTAGGGGCCACCTCCCTTGAGACCCAGTACTTC. Residues: CASSLGATSLETQYF. Supplemented by reference TRBV7-3 and TRBJ2-5, the full variable domain reads GAGVSQTPSNKVTEKGKYVELRCDPISGHTALYWYRQSLGQGPEFLIYFQGTGAADDSGLPNDRFFAVRPEGSVSTLKIQRTERGDSAVYLCASSLGATSLETQYFGPGTRLLVL.

The J gene is TRBJ1-5, the V gene TRBV2; no definite D call. The CDR3 sequence is 14 residues long. V shed 3 bases and J shed 0 bases, with 6 bases lying between them. In germline, CDR1 is SNHLY, CDR2 FYNNEI. The CDR3 here is CASSDSYSNQPQHF. CDR3 DNA: TGTGCCAGCAGTGACAGCTATAGCAATCAGCCCCAGCATTTT.

The chain is built from TRBV7-8 and TRBJ2-7, with 10 bases aligning to TRBD2. With V trimmed by 5 bases and J by 0 bases, 7 bases remained unmatched. The CDR3 length is 16 residues. The germline gives CDR1 SGHVS, CDR2 FQNEAQ. The CDR3 loop reads CASSALAGVSSYEQYF. The CDR3 region has the DNA TGTGCCAGCAGCGCCCTAGCGGGGGTTAGCTCCTACGAGCAGTACTTC.

V is TRBV23-1 and J is TRBJ1-5, with TRBD1 matching 8 bases. Being an ORF, TRBV23-1 has a function that is uncertain. J gave up 3 bases and V 0 bases, and 7 bases lay outside the gene matches. The CDR3 totals 17 residues. The CDR3 nucleotides read TGCGCCAGCAGTCAATCGGAGTGGGACAGGCTCAATCAGCCCCAGCATTTT. Translation gives CASSQSEWDRLNQPQHF.

This chain joins TRBV5-1 and TRBJ2-3, with 9 bases matching TRBD1. The ends lost 4 bases at V and 4 bases at J; junction bases unmatched: 10. The V gene's germline CDR1 is SGHRS and CDR2 YFSETQ. The CDR3 sequence is 16 residues long. CDR3 in amino acids: CASSAAGTGFPDTQYF. In DNA form, the CDR3 reads TGCGCCAGCAGCGCAGCCGGGACAGGGTTTCCAGATACGCAGTATTTT.